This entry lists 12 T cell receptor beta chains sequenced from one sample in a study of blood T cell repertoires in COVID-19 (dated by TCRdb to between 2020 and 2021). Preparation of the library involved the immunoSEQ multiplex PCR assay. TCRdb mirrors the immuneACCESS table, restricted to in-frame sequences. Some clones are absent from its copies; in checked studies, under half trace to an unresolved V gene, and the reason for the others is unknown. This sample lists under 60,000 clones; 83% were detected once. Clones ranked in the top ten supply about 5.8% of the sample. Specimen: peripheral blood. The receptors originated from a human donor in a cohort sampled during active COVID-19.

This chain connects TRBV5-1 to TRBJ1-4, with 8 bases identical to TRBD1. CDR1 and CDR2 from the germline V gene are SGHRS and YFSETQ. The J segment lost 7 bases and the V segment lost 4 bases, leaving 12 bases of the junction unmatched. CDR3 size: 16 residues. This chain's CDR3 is CASSLGTGTGGEKLFF. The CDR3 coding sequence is TGCGCCAGCAGCCTAGGGACCGGGACAGGAGGTGAAAAACTGTTTTTT.

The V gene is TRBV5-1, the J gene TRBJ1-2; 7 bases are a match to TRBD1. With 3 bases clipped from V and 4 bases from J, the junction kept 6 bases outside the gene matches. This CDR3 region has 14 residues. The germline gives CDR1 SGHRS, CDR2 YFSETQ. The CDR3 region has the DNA TGCGCCAGCAGCTCATCCGGACAGGCCTATGGCTACACCTTC. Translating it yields CASSSSGQAYGYTF.

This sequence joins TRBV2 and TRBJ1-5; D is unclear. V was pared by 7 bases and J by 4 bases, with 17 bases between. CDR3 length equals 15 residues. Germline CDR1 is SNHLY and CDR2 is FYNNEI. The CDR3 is CASILGPRGNQPQHF. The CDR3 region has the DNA TGTGCCAGCATATTGGGCCCGCGCGGGAATCAGCCCCAGCATTTT. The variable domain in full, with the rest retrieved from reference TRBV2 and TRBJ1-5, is EPEVTQTPSHQVTQMGQEVILRCVPISNHLYFYWYRQILGQKVEFLVSFYNNEISEKSEIFDDQFSVERPDGSNFTLKIRSTKLEDSAMYFCASILGPRGNQPQHFGDGTRLSIL.

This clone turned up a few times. CDR3 sequence reads: CASSLDSARSYEQYF. In DNA, the CDR3 is TGTGCCAGCAGCCTGGACAGCGCCCGATCCTACGAGCAGTACTTC. The chain has TRBV7-9 and TRBJ2-7; D possibly corresponds to TRBD1 (6 bases). Deletions cut 5 bases from V and 1 base from J, with 15 bases between. The CDR3 totals 15 residues. Germline values: CDR1 SEHNR, CDR2 FQNEAQ (reference sequence).

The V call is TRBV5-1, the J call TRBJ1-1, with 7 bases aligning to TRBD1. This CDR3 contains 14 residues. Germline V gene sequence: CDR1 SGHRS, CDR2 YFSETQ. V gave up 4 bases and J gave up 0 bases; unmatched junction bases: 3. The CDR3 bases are TGCGCCAGCAGCGTGGGACAGCTGAACACTGAAGCTTTCTTT. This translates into CASSVGQLNTEAFF.

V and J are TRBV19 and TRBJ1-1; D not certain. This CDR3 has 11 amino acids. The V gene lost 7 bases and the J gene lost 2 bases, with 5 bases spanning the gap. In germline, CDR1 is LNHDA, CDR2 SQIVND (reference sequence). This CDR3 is CASTPNTEAFF. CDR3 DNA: TGTGCCAGTACCCCTAACACTGAAGCTTTCTTT. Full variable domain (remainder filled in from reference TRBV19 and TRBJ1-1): DGGITQSPKYLFRKEGQNVTLSCEQNLNHDAMYWYRQDPGQGLRLIYYSQIVNDFQKGDIAEGYSVSREKKESFPLTVTSAQKNPTAFYLCASTPNTEAFFGQGTRLTVV.

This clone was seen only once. CDR3 protein: CASSVGTYQETQYF. The CDR3 DNA sequence: TGTGCCAGCAGCGTCGGGACATACCAAGAGACCCAGTACTTC. The chain is built from TRBV7-2 and TRBJ2-5; TRBD1 might be the D (6 bases). Per the germline V gene, CDR1 is SGHTA and CDR2 is FQGNSA. The V end was cut by 5 bases, the J end by 0 bases, with 10 bases between. The CDR3 totals 14 residues.

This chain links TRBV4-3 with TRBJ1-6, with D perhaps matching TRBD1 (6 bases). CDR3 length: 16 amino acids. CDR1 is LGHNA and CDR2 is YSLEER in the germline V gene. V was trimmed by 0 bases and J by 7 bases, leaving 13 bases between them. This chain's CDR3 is CASSQEIQGTNSPLHF. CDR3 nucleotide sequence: TGCGCCAGCAGCCAAGAGATTCAGGGGACAAATTCACCCCTCCACTTT.

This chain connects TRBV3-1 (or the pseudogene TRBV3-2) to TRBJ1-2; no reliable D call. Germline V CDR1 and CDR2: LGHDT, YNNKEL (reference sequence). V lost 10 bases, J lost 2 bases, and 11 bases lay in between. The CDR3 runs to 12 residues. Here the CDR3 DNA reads TGTGCCACCAGAGACGGGAACTATGGCTACACCTTC. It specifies CATRDGNYGYTF.

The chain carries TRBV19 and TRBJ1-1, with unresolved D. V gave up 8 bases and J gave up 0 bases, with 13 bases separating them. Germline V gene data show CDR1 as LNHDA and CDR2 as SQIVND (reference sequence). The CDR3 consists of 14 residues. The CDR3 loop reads CASEAGSMNTEAFF. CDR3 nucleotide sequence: TGTGCCAGTGAAGCAGGATCGATGAACACTGAAGCTTTCTTT.

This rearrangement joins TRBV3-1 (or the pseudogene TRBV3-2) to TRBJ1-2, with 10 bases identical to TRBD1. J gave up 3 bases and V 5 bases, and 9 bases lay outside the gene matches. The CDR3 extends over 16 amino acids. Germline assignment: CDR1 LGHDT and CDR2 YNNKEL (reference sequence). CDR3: CASSYLDRGLDYGYTF. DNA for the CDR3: TGTGCCAGCAGCTATCTCGACAGGGGGCTGGACTATGGCTACACCTTC.

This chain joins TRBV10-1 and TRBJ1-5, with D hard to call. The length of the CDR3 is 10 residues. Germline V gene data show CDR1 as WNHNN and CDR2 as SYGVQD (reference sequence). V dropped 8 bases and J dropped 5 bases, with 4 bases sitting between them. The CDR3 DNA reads TGCGCCAGCCTTTATCAGCCCCAGCATTTT. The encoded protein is CASLYQPQHF.